This is a list of T cell receptor beta chains from one sample in a study of patients and donors after allogeneic stem cell transplantation. Each CDR3 protein is one row after TCRdb ran MiXCR on the RT-PCR reads. The sample includes approximately 160,000 distinct CDR3 sequences, approximately 25% of them seen just once. The specimen sequenced was blood, either unsorted or a sorted T cell fraction (not recorded which). The receptors come from a human donor who was either an allogeneic HSCT recipient or a stem cell or donor lymphocyte infusion donor (not recorded which). It is not recorded whose cells these are; they may come from a transplant donor. CDR3s include the opening cysteine and the closing phenylalanine or tryptophan. A D gene is named only where the DNA matches it firmly. Not every row has a clone size; where given, it reads once, few, many or a size class.

d_gene | j_gene | v_gene | abundance | CDR3nt | CDR3aa
NA | TRBJ1-5 | TRBV7-9 | NA | TGTGCCAGCAGCCCGGGGGCCCCCTCTAGCAATCAGCCCCAGCATTTT | CASSPGAPSSNQPQHF
NA | TRBJ2-7 | TRBV12-3/TRBV12-4 | NA | TGTGCCAGCAGTTCGGTATCTTGGGAGCAGTACTTC | CASSSVSWEQYF
NA | TRBJ1-2 | TRBV13 | few | TGTGCCAGCAGCCAACAGATGGGCTATGGCTACACCTTC | CASSQQMGYGYTF
NA | TRBJ2-2 | TRBV20-1 | NA | TGCAGTGCTAGAGATGTCGTGACCGGGGAGCTGTTTTTT | CSARDVVTGELFF
TRBD1 | TRBJ1-5 | TRBV2 | NA | TGTGCCAGCAGTGAAGCGCTTCTATGGGGACAGGGGACCCAAAATCAGCCCCAGCATTTT | CASSEALLWGQGTQNQPQHF
TRBD1 | TRBJ2-7 | TRBV18 | few | TGTGCCAGCTCACCAAGGGCCATCAGGGGGATCTACGAGCAGTACTTC | CASSPRAIRGIYEQYF
NA | TRBJ2-7 | TRBV15 | NA | TGTGCCACCAGCAGAGACCGGGGCAGAGACTACGAGCAGTACTTC | CATSRDRGRDYEQYF
TRBD1 | TRBJ2-7 | TRBV7-6 | NA | TGTGCCAGCGGTCCAAACAGGGGATCACGGAGTTCCTACGAGCAGTACTTC | CASGPNRGSRSSYEQYF
TRBD2 | TRBJ2-3 | TRBV5-1 | few | TGCGCCAGCAGCTTGGGGCTAGCGGGAGTGGATACGCAGTATTTT | CASSLGLAGVDTQYF
TRBD1 | TRBJ1-4 | TRBV5-1 | few | TGCGCCAGCAGCTGGGGACAGGGGAGTGTAGAAAAACTGTTTTTT | CASSWGQGSVEKLFF
NA | TRBJ1-3 | TRBV5-1 | many | TGCGCCAGCAGTCGGCCCTCTGGAAACACCATATATTTT | CASSRPSGNTIYF
NA | TRBJ2-4 | TRBV20-1 | few | TGCAGTGCTAGGGCGGTCGGCAAAAACATTCAGTACTTC | CSARAVGKNIQYF
TRBD1 | TRBJ2-1 | TRBV29-1 | NA | TGCAGCGCCGGGACAGGGGAAGAGCAGTTCTTC | CSAGTGEEQFF
TRBD1 | TRBJ2-2 | TRBV20-1 | few | TGCAGTGCTGGGGACAGGACGGGCACCGGGGAGCTGTTTTTT | CSAGDRTGTGELFF
NA | TRBJ2-2 | TRBV3-1 | NA | TGTGCCAGCAGCCAGCAGGGGCACACCGGGGAGCTGTTTTTT | CASSQQGHTGELFF
NA | TRBJ1-2 | TRBV5-1 | few | TGCGCCAGCAGCTTGGGATTATCACGTCTGAGGACAGTTGGCTACACCTTC | CASSLGLSRLRTVGYTF
NA | TRBJ2-7 | TRBV5-4 | few | TGTGCCAGCAGCTTGGGGCCGGACGGGAGCTCCTACGAGCAGTACTTC | CASSLGPDGSSYEQYF
NA | TRBJ2-5 | TRBV18 | few | TGTGCCAGCTCACCATCAGGGATGGAGACCCAGTACTTC | CASSPSGMETQYF
NA | TRBJ2-5 | TRBV3-1 | NA | TGTGCCAGCAGCCAAAGAGGTGTTCAGACCCAGTACTTC | CASSQRGVQTQYF
TRBD1 | TRBJ2-1 | TRBV20-1 | NA | TGCAGTGCTAGTCGCGGGACAGGGCCCTACAATGAGCAGTTCTTC | CSASRGTGPYNEQFF
NA | TRBJ2-1 | TRBV15 | many | TGTGCCACCAGCAGGGATACCGGGACCAATGAGCAGTTCTTC | CATSRDTGTNEQFF
NA | TRBJ1-5 | TRBV10-2 | few | TGCGCCAGCAGGTCAGATCAGCCCCAGCATTTT | CASRSDQPQHF
NA | TRBJ2-4 | TRBV15 | NA | TGTGCCACCAGCAGAGACAGGGGATCGGACAAAAACATTCAGTACTTC | CATSRDRGSDKNIQYF
TRBD1 | TRBJ2-7 | TRBV20-1 | NA | TGCAGTGCTAGTTTGGGGACAGACTACGAGCAGTACTTC | CSASLGTDYEQYF
NA | TRBJ1-1 | TRBV25-1 | few | TGTGCCAGCGGAGCCAAGGGGTGGAACACTGAAGCTTTCTTT | CASGAKGWNTEAFF
NA | TRBJ2-5 | TRBV18 | once | TGTGCCAGCTTTCGGGGACCGGGCCAAGAGCCCCAGTACTTC | CASFRGPGQEPQYF
NA | TRBJ1-3 | TRBV12-3/TRBV12-4 | NA | TGTGCCAGCAGTTCTGAGGGGCGAGAGAACACCATATATTTT | CASSSEGRENTIYF
NA | TRBJ1-2 | TRBV29-1 | few | TGCAGCGTTGACCCGGGGCACGGATATGGCTACACCTTC | CSVDPGHGYGYTF
NA | TRBJ2-3 | TRBV9 | NA | TGTGCCAGCAGCGCCCCCAGCAGCACAGATACGCAGTATTTT | CASSAPSSTDTQYF
TRBD1 | TRBJ2-1 | TRBV12-3/TRBV12-4 | NA | TGTGCCAATAACAGGGGGATCGATGAGCAGTTCTTC | CANNRGIDEQFF
NA | TRBJ1-5 | TRBV7-9 | NA | TGTGCCAGCAGCCTAGGGGGGGAGCATCAGCCCCAGCATTTT | CASSLGGEHQPQHF
NA | TRBJ2-6 | TRBV5-1 | NA | TGCGCCAGCAGTGAGGGGGCCAACGTCCTGACTTTC | CASSEGANVLTF
NA | TRBJ2-7 | TRBV7-6 | NA | TGTGCCAGCAGCTCTTTAAGGGGGAGGTGGTACGAGCAGTACTTC | CASSSLRGRWYEQYF
NA | TRBJ1-1 | TRBV5-5 | NA | TGTGCCAGCAGCTTGCTAAGGGCCACTGAAGCTTTCTTT | CASSLLRATEAFF
NA | TRBJ2-1 | TRBV2 | many | TGTGCCAGCAGTTACGGAGATGAGCAGTTCTTC | CASSYGDEQFF
TRBD2 | TRBJ2-7 | TRBV6-6 | NA | TGTGCCAGCAGTCGGACTAGCGGCGAGCAGTACTTC | CASSRTSGEQYF
NA | TRBJ2-1 | TRBV4-1 | NA | TGCGCCAGCAGCCTTCAGTACTACAATGAGCAGTTCTTC | CASSLQYYNEQFF
NA | TRBJ2-3 | TRBV6-5 | NA | TGTGCCAGCAGTTACTCGAGAGGGATCACAGATACGCAGTATTTT | CASSYSRGITDTQYF
TRBD1 | TRBJ1-5 | TRBV12-3/TRBV12-4 | NA | TGTGCCAGCACTCCACAGGGGTATCAGCCCCAGCATTTT | CASTPQGYQPQHF
TRBD1 | TRBJ2-7 | TRBV29-1 | NA | TGCAGCGTTGAAGGGACAGGCTACGAGCAGTACTTC | CSVEGTGYEQYF
NA | TRBJ2-5 | TRBV4-1 | NA | TGCGCCAGCAGCCAAGATCCCGGTAGACTACAAGAGACCCAGTACTTC | CASSQDPGRLQETQYF
TRBD2 | TRBJ2-7 | TRBV28 | NA | TGTGCCAGCAGTCTTAGCGGGGGGCTCTACGAGCAGTACTTC | CASSLSGGLYEQYF
NA | TRBJ2-1 | TRBV20-1 | NA | TGCAGTGCAACGGGGAGCTCCTACAATGAGCAGTTCTTC | CSATGSSYNEQFF